A single sample gave rise to the 27 T cell receptor beta chains below, sequenced in a study of beta chain features in type 1 diabetes. Expressed TCRB transcripts were sequenced after all isolated RNA was converted to cDNA. Method: immunoSEQ multiplex PCR; TCRdb's copy keeps in-frame clones and lacks some. The table lists roughly 500,000 clones, over 25% of them singletons. Sequencing was done on a sample of naive CD4+ T cells from blood. The receptor source for this set is a man between 18 and 35 years old in good health.

The rearrangement links TRBV7-2 to TRBJ2-2; 8 bases fit TRBD1. Germline CDR1 and CDR2: SGHTA and FQGNSA. The J segment lost 3 bases and the V segment lost 6 bases, leaving 12 bases of the junction unmatched. This CDR3 region has 17 residues. CDR3 DNA: TGTGCCAGCAGGCAGACCGCAGGGGGCTTTGACACCGGGGAGCTGTTTTTT. It encodes CASRQTAGGFDTGELFF. Together with reference TRBV7-2 and TRBJ2-2, the CDR3 gives the full variable domain: GAGVSQSPSNKVTEKGKDVELRCDPISGHTALYWYRQSLGQGLEFLIYFQGNSAPDKSGLPSDRFSAERTGGSVSTLTIQRTQQEDSAVYLCASRQTAGGFDTGELFFGEGSRLTVL.

As concerns this clone: The sample contains more than one DNA sequence encoding this CDR3. The chain carries TRBV30 and TRBJ1-2; no definite D call. Trimming left V 2 bases short and J 4 bases short, with 8 bases between. Looked up from germline, CDR1 is GTSNPN and CDR2 is SVGIG (reference sequence). The CDR3 is 12 amino acids. In DNA, the CDR3 is TGTGCCTGGAGTCCGGATGGCTATGGCTACACCTTC. Residues: CAWSPDGYGYTF. Filled out from reference TRBV30 and TRBJ1-2, the complete variable domain reads SQTIHQWPATLVQPVGSPLSLECTVEGTSNPNLYWYRQAAGRGLQLLFYSVGIGQISSEVPQNLSASRPQDRQFILSSKKLLLSDSGFYLCAWSPDGYGYTFGSGTRLTVV.

This clone was seen a few times. The chain carries TRBV18 and TRBJ1-2, with D hard to call. Germline lookup yields CDR1 KGHSH and CDR2 LQKENI. The CDR3 runs to 13 residues. Trimming left V 3 bases short and J 6 bases short, with 11 bases between. CDR3 bases: TGTGCCAGCTCACCGTCCAGTTTAGATGGCTACACCTTC. This gives the protein CASSPSSLDGYTF.

Details on this clone: The sample contains more than one DNA sequence encoding this CDR3. This chain links TRBV30 with TRBJ1-5; D is unresolved. This CDR3 spans 13 amino acids. V gave up 2 bases and J gave up 0 bases, with 5 bases separating them. Germline V gene sequence: CDR1 GTSNPN, CDR2 SVGIG (reference sequence). In DNA form, the CDR3 reads TGTGCCTGGAGTCCGTATAGCAATCAGCCCCAGCATTTT. Translated, it gives CAWSPYSNQPQHF.

This clone turned up a few times. The chain couples TRBV30 to TRBJ2-5; the match to TRBD2 covers 9 bases. The junction had 8 bases not matched to a gene; V was cut back by 5 bases and J by 4 bases. Germline V gives CDR1 GTSNPN, CDR2 SVGIG (reference sequence). This CDR3 is built from 14 residues. The CDR3 spells CAWGIAGAGETQYF. Written as DNA, the CDR3 is TGTGCCTGGGGGATAGCGGGAGCCGGAGAGACCCAGTACTTC.

The chain has TRBV9 and TRBJ2-1, with TRBD2 as a possible D gene (5 bases). The germline V and J ends were trimmed by 6 bases and 3 bases, with 25 bases remaining between them. Per the germline V gene, CDR1 is SGDLS and CDR2 is YYNGEE. This CDR3 is 18 amino acids long. The CDR3 DNA reads as TGTGCCAGCACGTACGGTGGAGGTGTGCAGAGGGACTACAATGAGCAGTTCTTC. This gives the protein CASTYGGGVQRDYNEQFF.

As DNA, the CDR3 is TGTGCCAGCAGCGTGGGACTAGCGGAATACAATGAGCAGTTCTTC. Amino acid sequence: CASSVGLAEYNEQFF. The rearrangement uses TRBV9 and TRBJ2-1; 11 bases align to TRBD2. The junction had 2 bases not matched to a gene; V was cut back by 2 bases and J by 4 bases. Germline CDR1 is SGDLS and CDR2 is YYNGEE. The CDR3 has 15 amino acids. Full variable domain (missing parts from reference TRBV9 and TRBJ2-1): DSGVTQTPKHLITATGQRVTLRCSPRSGDLSVYWYQQSLDQGLQFLIQYYNGEERAKGNILERFSAQQFPDLHSELNLSSLELGDSALYFCASSVGLAEYNEQFFGPGTRLTVL.

This clone turned up a few times. The CDR3 nucleotides are TGCGCCAGCAGCCGACCGGGACAGAACAATGAGCAGTTCTTC. It yields the protein CASSRPGQNNEQFF. The chain couples TRBV4-1 to TRBJ2-1; 7 bases fit TRBD1. The germline V gene has CDR1 MGHRA and CDR2 YSYEKL. The CDR3 totals 14 residues. The V gene end was trimmed by 4 bases and the J gene end by 5 bases; junction bases not matched to a gene: 5.

This clone turned up a few times. The chain combines TRBV9 with TRBJ2-3, with 7 bases lining up with TRBD1. Germline CDR1 reads SGDLS; CDR2 reads YYNGEE. The CDR3 extends over 16 amino acids. V was clipped by 0 bases and J by 4 bases; unmatched bases: 8. CDR3 bases: TGTGCCAGCAGCGTAGACCGGACAGGAACAGCAGATACGCAGTATTTT. It is translated as CASSVDRTGTADTQYF.

The table lists this clone with a few counts. V is TRBV30 and J is TRBJ2-7, with D perhaps assigned TRBD1 or TRBD2 (6 bases each). This CDR3 is 17 amino acids long. Trimming left V 0 bases short and J 0 bases short, with 18 bases between. CDR1 is GTSNPN and CDR2 is SVGIG in the germline V gene (reference sequence). CDR3 residues: CAWSVLRDKSSSYEQYF. The CDR3 DNA reads as TGTGCCTGGAGTGTCTTGCGGGACAAATCGAGCTCCTACGAGCAGTACTTC.

A word on this clone: The sample holds other DNA sequences that translate to the same CDR3. The chain recombines TRBV7-2 with TRBJ2-5; TRBD2 matches 7 bases. The CDR3 has 12 amino acids. Germline CDR1 reads SGHTA; CDR2 reads FQGNSA. V trimming: 4 bases; J trimming: 5 bases; junction bases outside the gene matches: 1. The CDR3, as DNA: TGTGCCAGCAGCTCAGCGGGGGAGACCCAGTACTTC. It codes for CASSSAGETQYF.

The chain employs TRBV6-5 and TRBJ2-7, with TRBD2 identical over 8 bases. J gave up 0 bases and V 6 bases, and 7 bases lay outside the gene matches. This CDR3 region has 15 residues. In germline, CDR1 is MNHEY, CDR2 SVGAGI. CDR3 sequence: CASSPSGSGSYEQYF. DNA of the CDR3: TGTGCCAGCAGCCCAAGCGGGAGCGGCTCCTACGAGCAGTACTTC.

This clone was recorded once. This rearrangement joins TRBV2 to TRBJ2-2, with D perhaps matching TRBD1 (6 bases). The V end lost 3 bases, the J end lost 5 bases, and 13 bases lay between the germline ends. This CDR3 is 15 amino acids long. Germline CDR1 reads SNHLY; CDR2 reads FYNNEI. CDR3 DNA: TGTGCCAGCAGTGAGGTCAGGGGACGTACCGGGGAGCTGTTTTTT. This translates into CASSEVRGRTGELFF.

This clone turned up a few times. The identical CDR3 is also encoded by other nucleotide sequences in the sample. V is TRBV7-3 and J is TRBJ2-1; unclear D gene. The CDR3 has 12 amino acids. V was shortened by 3 bases and J by 6 bases, with 6 bases between the two germline ends. The germline V gene encodes CDR1 SGHTA and CDR2 FQGTGA. The CDR3: CASSLPGNEQFF. For the CDR3, the DNA is TGTGCCAGCAGCTTGCCAGGCAATGAGCAGTTCTTC.

This clone appeared a few times. This chain joins TRBV6-5 and TRBJ1-4; TRBD1 aligns across 9 bases. This CDR3 is 15 amino acids long. Germline CDR1 is MNHEY and CDR2 is SVGAGI. J was trimmed by 5 bases and V by 5 bases; bases with no gene match: 6. The CDR3 here is CASSSWDRVNEKLFF. CDR3 DNA: TGTGCCAGCAGTAGCTGGGACAGGGTGAATGAAAAACTGTTTTTT.

This clone was counted between two and nine times. This chain connects TRBV25-1 to TRBJ2-1, with a weak D call TRBD2 (6 bases). The CDR3 is 15 amino acids. Per the germline V gene, CDR1 is MGHDK and CDR2 is SYGVNS. V lost 4 bases to trimming and J lost 1 base, with 11 bases between them. CDR3 sequence (DNA): TGTGCCAGCAGTGCTGCCGGAGGGTCCTACAATGAGCAGTTCTTC. Its protein product is CASSAAGGSYNEQFF.

The sample holds a few counts of this clone. The chain is built from TRBV9 and TRBJ2-7, with TRBD2 identical over 8 bases. Trimming cost V 0 bases and J 5 bases; bases outside gene matches: 10. The CDR3 contains 16 residues. CDR1 is SGDLS, CDR2 YYNGEE, per germline. CDR3 DNA: TGTGCCAGCAGCGTAGATTCGGGAGGGAGTGTTGACGAGCAGTACTTC. This gives the protein CASSVDSGGSVDEQYF.

The chain combines TRBV11-2 with TRBJ2-5; no firm D call. V was cut by 0 bases and J by 5 bases, with 4 bases left in between. Germline lookup yields CDR1 SGHAT and CDR2 FQNNGV. The CDR3 runs to 12 residues. The CDR3 bases are TGTGCCAGCAGCTTAGATCAGGAGACCCAGTACTTC. It translates to CASSLDQETQYF.

The V call is TRBV7-2, the J call TRBJ2-7; D ambiguous. From germline, CDR1 is SGHTA and CDR2 FQGNSA. Trimming stripped 5 bases from V and 3 bases from J, with 8 bases between. The CDR3 has 12 amino acids. The CDR3 nucleotides are TGTGCCAGCAGCATCGACTTCTACGAGCAGTACTTC. Its translation is CASSIDFYEQYF.

This clone was detected a few times. This rearrangement joins TRBV11-3 to TRBJ2-3; D is possibly TRBD1 (6 bases). The V and J ends lost 4 bases and 3 bases respectively, with 8 bases between them. The CDR3 is made up of 13 amino acids. Germline loops: CDR1 SGHNT, CDR2 YENEEA. CDR3 region: CASSSRGTDTQYF. The CDR3, as DNA: TGTGCCAGCAGCTCCAGGGGAACAGATACGCAGTATTTT. The variable domain in full, with the rest retrieved from reference TRBV11-3 and TRBJ2-3, is EAGVVQSPRYKIIEKKQPVAFWCNPISGHNTLYWYLQNLGQGPELLIRYENEEAVDDSQLPKDRFSAERLKGVDSTLKIQPAELGDSAVYLCASSSRGTDTQYFGPGTRLTVL.

The sample holds a few counts of this clone. This chain uses TRBV27 with TRBJ2-3, with D perhaps matching TRBD2 (6 bases). Trimming shortened V by 6 bases and J by 5 bases, and 15 bases separated the two germline ends. Per the germline V gene, CDR1 is MNHEY and CDR2 is SMNVEV (reference sequence). The CDR3 runs 14 residues. The CDR3 loop reads CASRPRGGVDTQYF. The CDR3 region has the DNA TGTGCCAGCAGACCTCGAGGCGGGGTAGATACGCAGTATTTT.

The J gene is TRBJ2-7, the V gene TRBV28, with D hard to call. From germline, CDR1 is MDHEN and CDR2 SYDVKM. The CDR3 is 12 residues long. With 5 bases removed from V and 4 bases from J, the gap between germline ends came to 9 bases. The CDR3 DNA reads as TGTGCCAGCAGTCCACTCCGATACGAGCAGTACTTC. It is translated as CASSPLRYEQYF.

V and J are TRBV7-6 and TRBJ2-3; D not certain. There are 12 residues in the CDR3. From germline, CDR1 is SGHVS and CDR2 FNYEAQ. V lost 2 bases and J 4 bases, leaving 4 bases between the germline ends. As DNA, the CDR3 is TGTGCCAGCAGCTTACTGGCAGATACGCAGTATTTT. Protein sequence: CASSLLADTQYF.

The CDR3 bases are TGCGCCAGCAGCCAGGTAGCGGGAGGTTTCGACAATGAGCAGTTCTTC. This sequence encodes CASSQVAGGFDNEQFF. The chain carries TRBV4-1 and TRBJ2-1; TRBD2 agrees at 10 bases. There are 16 residues in the CDR3. Germline trimming cut 3 bases from V and 5 bases from J; bases unmatched to any gene: 7. CDR1 and CDR2 from the germline V gene are MGHRA and YSYEKL.

This clone was observed a few times. The rearrangement uses TRBV29-1 and TRBJ2-5; D remains unclear. Germline V CDR1 and CDR2: SQVTM, ANQGSEA. The CDR3 spans 14 residues. Between the trimmed V and J ends, which lost 5 bases and 1 base, there was a span of 14 bases. The CDR3 reads CSVRTLGFQETQYF. The CDR3, as DNA: TGCAGCGTTCGTACCCTAGGGTTCCAAGAGACCCAGTACTTC. The full variable domain, with the rest looked up from reference TRBV29-1 and TRBJ2-5, is SAVISQKPSRDICQRGTSLTIQCQVDSQVTMMFWYRQQPGQSLTLIATANQGSEATYESGFVIDKFPISRPNLTFSTLTVSNMSPEDSSIYLCSVRTLGFQETQYFGPGTRLLVL.

The chain employs TRBV2 and TRBJ2-5, with 7 bases identical to TRBD1. The trim removed 9 bases at V and 4 bases at J, leaving 8 bases unmatched. Germline values: CDR1 SNHLY, CDR2 FYNNEI. The CDR3 sequence is 13 residues long. CDR3 bases: TGTGCCAGTCTAACAGGGGTTGGAGAGACCCAGTACTTC. Amino acid sequence: CASLTGVGETQYF.

The V gene is TRBV2, the J gene TRBJ2-5, with 15 bases matching TRBD2. V was clipped by 5 bases and J by 2 bases; unmatched bases: 3. Per the germline V gene, CDR1 is SNHLY and CDR2 is FYNNEI. The CDR3 extends over 16 amino acids. In DNA, the CDR3 is TGTGCCAGCAGTTCGGGACTAGCGGGAGGACAAGAGACCCAGTACTTC. Its protein product is CASSSGLAGGQETQYF.